The present T cell receptor beta chain was sequenced within a study of monozygotic twins with inflammatory bowel disease. With about 15 and 9 cycles respectively, two nested PCRs were carried out on TCRalpha and TCRbeta cDNA. From the 5' RACE reads, TCRdb lists one entry per CDR3 protein and no DNA. Here the sample table reports 300,000 to 350,000 distinct CDR3 sequences. CDR3 length: 13 amino acids. CDR1 is WSHSY, CDR2 SAAADI, per germline. The source material was blood. This chain links TRBV10-2 with TRBJ1-5. This receptor was taken from a human donor with ulcerative colitis or Crohn's disease, or a healthy co-twin of an affected twin (not recorded which). This CDR3 reads CASSAGAFDPQHF.